The 10 T cell receptor beta chains given below trace back to one sample, sequenced in a study of vaccination and CD4 T cells after COVID-19. Cultured CD4+ T cell DNA was sequenced using the Oncomine TCR Beta short-read assay. Using its own MiXCR run on the PCR reads, TCRdb lists one record per CDR3 protein. This table holds about 18,000 distinct CDR3 sequences, over 40% found once. The antigens of these receptors remain unknown. As to treatment: roughly 10-day PBMC culture with coronavirus spike peptide pools or control peptides (ViraFEST assay). Sequenced material: CD4+ T cells from blood, cultured in vitro, taken before SARS-CoV-2 vaccination. These receptors were taken from a human donor who received a COVID-19 vaccine.

This chain connects TRBV11-3 to TRBJ2-7; D is ambiguous. Germline loops: CDR1 SGHNT, CDR2 YENEEA. V was cut by 0 bases and J by 2 bases, with 5 bases left in between. The CDR3 is 13 amino acids. The CDR3 spells CASSLEAAYEQYF. The CDR3 bases are TGTGCCAGCAGCTTAGAGGCAGCCTACGAGCAGTACTTC.

The chain has TRBV4-2 and TRBJ1-2, with D possibly matching TRBD1 (6 bases). This CDR3 has 16 residues. V shed 4 bases and J shed 6 bases, with 21 bases lying between them. The germline gives CDR1 LGHNA, CDR2 YNFKEQ. Here the CDR3 DNA reads TGTGCCAGCAGCCCAAAAAACCAGGGACACGCAGATGGCTACACCTTC. As protein: CASSPKNQGHADGYTF.

This clonotype showed up just once. The rearrangement links TRBV29-1 to TRBJ1-1, with D possibly TRBD1 on 5 matching bases. Looked up from germline, CDR1 is SQVTM and CDR2 is ANQGSEA. The CDR3 has 12 residues. The V gene lost 3 bases and the J gene lost 2 bases, with 7 bases spanning the gap. The CDR3 sequence is CSVETVNTEAFF. CDR3 nucleotide sequence: TGCAGCGTTGAGACAGTTAACACTGAAGCTTTCTTT. The full variable domain, its missing parts supplied by reference TRBV29-1 and TRBJ1-1, is SAVISQKPSRDICQRGTSLTIQCQVDSQVTMMFWYRQQPGQSLTLIATANQGSEATYESGFVIDKFPISRPNLTFSTLTVSNMSPEDSSIYLCSVETVNTEAFFGQGTRLTVV.

The chain recombines TRBV2 with TRBJ2-2; 8 nucleotides match TRBD1. The CDR3 sequence is 14 residues long. CDR1 and CDR2 from the germline V gene are SNHLY and FYNNEI. J lost 5 bases, V lost 2 bases, and 1 base had no gene match. The DNA for the CDR3 is TGTGCCAGCAGTGAACAGGGGGCAACCGGGGAGCTGTTTTTT. This codes for CASSEQGATGELFF.

The chain uses TRBV6-1 and TRBJ2-4; D gene ambiguous. Germline V gene lookup returns CDR1 MNHNS and CDR2 SASEGT. The CDR3 has 15 residues. With 2 bases removed from V and 0 bases from J, the gap between germline ends came to 8 bases. CDR3 coding DNA: TGTGCCAGCAGTGAATTCGGAGTAGCCAAAAACATTCAGTACTTC. This encodes CASSEFGVAKNIQYF.

This clonotype was seen only a few times. The rearrangement uses TRBV20-1 and TRBJ2-1, with 8 bases that match TRBD1. Trimming took 2 bases from V and 4 from J; bases not matched to a gene: 7. The length of the CDR3 is 15 residues. CDR1 and CDR2 from the germline V gene are DFQATT and SNEGSKA (reference sequence). The CDR3 DNA reads TGCAGTGCTAGACAGCAGGGGGCGAGATACAATGAGCAGTTCTTC. Its protein is CSARQQGARYNEQFF.

This chain uses TRBV19 with TRBJ2-5, with 10 bases lining up with TRBD1. This CDR3 is 16 amino acids long. The germline gives CDR1 LNHDA, CDR2 SQIVND (reference sequence). The trim removed 6 bases at V and 5 bases at J, leaving 12 bases unmatched. CDR3 protein: CASSSDRGSPGETQYF. The CDR3, as DNA: TGTGCCAGTAGCTCGGACAGGGGGTCTCCCGGGGAGACCCAGTACTTC.

The chain has TRBV10-3 and TRBJ2-3, with D tentatively TRBD1 or TRBD2 (5 bases each). This CDR3 contains 13 residues. V was pared by 6 bases and J by 4 bases, with 11 bases between. The V gene's germline CDR1 is ENHRY and CDR2 SYGVKD. As DNA, the CDR3 is TGTGCCATCAGCCCAGGGAGCGCAGATACGCAGTATTTT. Encoded protein: CAISPGSADTQYF.

This clonotype was counted a few times. The rearrangement uses TRBV20-1 and TRBJ2-7; a possible D gene is TRBD1 (6 bases). This CDR3 has 13 residues. Germline CDR1 and CDR2: DFQATT and SNEGSKA (reference sequence). V was clipped by 4 bases and J by 3 bases, with 13 bases between them. The CDR3 region has the DNA TGCAGTGCTATGTCCGAAGGGGGCTACGAGCAGTACTTC. It codes for CSAMSEGGYEQYF.

This clonotype was observed a few times. The rearrangement uses TRBV20-1 and TRBJ2-5; no clear D gene. CDR1 and CDR2 from the germline V gene are DFQATT and SNEGSKA (reference sequence). This CDR3 region has 12 residues. V was clipped by 3 bases and J by 4 bases, with 9 bases between them. CDR3 nucleotide sequence: TGCAGTGCTAGTATCCCCCCAGAGACCCAGTACTTC. As protein: CSASIPPETQYF.